A selection of T cell receptor beta chains follows, all from one sample in a study of blood T cell repertoires in COVID-19. The protocol was immunoSEQ multiplex PCR, while the TCRdb copy is restricted to in-frame clones and leaves out a portion. The sample yields some 99,000 clones, 75% to 85% seen once. The specimen sequenced was peripheral blood. The receptors were gathered from a woman over 75 with active or convalescent COVID-19. Each CDR3 is given with its conserved first and last residue. The order of the fields is J gene, V gene, D gene, clone size, CDR3 protein, CDR3 DNA. D genes are given only for firm matches. Not all rows give a size; the values are once, few, many and, for expanded clones, a class.

>TRBJ2-2|TRBV11-2|TRBD1|NA
CASSLTGGWTGELFF
TGTGCCAGCAGCCTGACAGGGGGTTGGACCGGGGAGCTGTTTTTT
>TRBJ2-2|TRBV2|NA|NA
CASSAYRVGTGELFF
TGTGCCAGCAGTGCTTACAGGGTGGGCACCGGGGAGCTGTTTTTT
>TRBJ2-2|TRBV14|TRBD2|NA
CASRPTSGSPGELFF
TGTGCCAGCAGACCGACTAGCGGGAGTCCCGGGGAGCTGTTTTTT
>TRBJ2-2|TRBV28|TRBD2|NA
CASTQLAANTGELFF
TGTGCCAGCACCCAGCTAGCGGCGAACACCGGGGAGCTGTTTTTT
>TRBJ2-7|TRBV9|NA|NA
CASSVDSRGYEQYF
TGTGCCAGCAGCGTAGATTCCAGGGGCTACGAGCAGTACTTC
>TRBJ1-2|TRBV19|NA|NA
CASSDSYGYTF
TGTGCCAGTTCCGACAGCTATGGCTACACCTTC
>TRBJ2-7|TRBV11-2|TRBD1|NA
CASSLVGTGTSYEQYF
TGTGCCAGCAGCTTAGTAGGGACAGGCACCTCCTACGAGCAGTACTTC
>TRBJ2-3|TRBV6-4|NA|NA
CASSDFLGATDTQYF
TGTGCCAGCAGTGACTTCTTGGGAGCCACAGATACGCAGTATTTT
>TRBJ2-7|TRBV18|TRBD2|NA
CASSPPSLAGHYEQYF
TGTGCCAGCTCACCACCGTCCCTAGCGGGACACTACGAGCAGTACTTC
>TRBJ2-1|TRBV3-1/TRBV3-2|NA|NA
CASSQENGRPEQFF
TGTGCCAGCAGCCAAGAGAACGGGAGACCTGAGCAGTTCTTC
>TRBJ1-2|TRBV7-3|NA|once
CASSSLAGGDGYTF
TGTGCCAGCAGCTCCCTTGCGGGGGGCGATGGCTACACCTTC
>TRBJ1-2|TRBV24-1|NA|NA
CATSDYGGGSSGYTF
TGTGCCACCAGTGATTACGGGGGGGGATCTAGTGGCTACACCTTC
>TRBJ2-2|TRBV30|NA|once
CAWSRRGANTGELFF
TGTGCCTGGAGCAGACGGGGGGCTAACACCGGGGAGCTGTTTTTT
>TRBJ2-3|TRBV10-1|TRBD2|NA
CASSPILGTSGTDTQYF
TGCGCCAGCAGCCCCATTTTGGGGACTAGCGGCACAGATACGCAGTATTTT
>TRBJ2-5|TRBV7-9|NA|NA
CASSLGWQGKETQYF
TGTGCCAGCAGCTTAGGCTGGCAGGGGAAAGAGACCCAGTACTTC
>TRBJ2-7|TRBV6-5|TRBD1|NA
CASSRDRGSIEQYF
TGTGCCAGCAGTCGGGACAGGGGTTCCATCGAGCAGTACTTC
>TRBJ1-1|TRBV2|NA|NA
CASRSGVAFF
TGTGCCAGCAGGTCAGGGGTTGCTTTCTTT
>TRBJ2-1|TRBV9|NA|NA
CASSVVAGSYNEQFF
TGTGCCAGCAGCGTAGTCGCGGGATCATACAATGAGCAGTTCTTC
>TRBJ1-1|TRBV3-1/TRBV3-2|TRBD1|NA
CASSPTGGPEAFF
TGTGCCAGCAGTCCAACAGGGGGCCCTGAAGCTTTCTTT
>TRBJ2-2|TRBV7-9|TRBD2|NA
CASSLASLAVTGELFF
TGTGCCAGCAGCTTAGCGTCCCTAGCGGTGACCGGGGAGCTGTTTTTT
>TRBJ1-1|TRBV29-1|NA|NA
CSVDGRNMNTEAFF
TGCAGCGTTGATGGGAGGAACATGAACACTGAAGCTTTCTTT
>TRBJ2-1|TRBV7-2|NA|NA
CASSLAAYEQFF
TGTGCCAGCAGCTTAGCGGCATATGAGCAGTTCTTC
>TRBJ2-7|TRBV7-6|TRBD1|few
CASSSGTGGPYEQYF
TGTGCCAGCAGCAGCGGGACAGGGGGCCCCTACGAGCAGTACTTC
>TRBJ2-1|TRBV6-2/TRBV6-3|NA|NA
CASSYQNNEQFF
TGTGCCAGCAGTTACCAGAACAATGAGCAGTTCTTC
>TRBJ1-2|TRBV11-2|NA|NA
CASSNPGHNYGYTF
TGTGCCAGCAGCAACCCGGGACATAACTATGGCTACACCTTC
>TRBJ1-1|TRBV21-1|NA|NA
CASSKEGHPADTEAFF
TGTGCCAGCAGCAAAGAGGGACATCCCGCGGACACTGAAGCTTTCTTT
>TRBJ1-4|TRBV11-2|NA|NA
CASSWTATTNEKLFF
TGTGCCAGCAGCTGGACAGCAACGACTAATGAAAAACTGTTTTTT